This TCR beta chain was recovered during a study of chronic HIV infection and antiretroviral therapy (dated by TCRdb to 2014 to 2015). The CDR3 contains 16 residues, cysteine and phenylalanine counted. Only the CDR3 part of the read is kept: 48 bases, read in frame from the first base. The germline V end is reduced by 2 bases and the J end by 4 bases; junction bases left unmatched: 7. As encoded in the germline V gene (reference sequence), CDR1 is SEHNR while CDR2 is FQNEAQ. This clonotype came up a few times. Its antigen remains undetermined. No qualities accompany the bases; no much larger clone lies one base away. Libraries were prepared through 5' RACE. Sequencing was carried out with an Illumina MiSeq. TCRdb cleaned the public reads at Q25 with fastp, built clones with MiXCR and kept in-frame beta chains. Merged by CDR3 protein, the rows form single entries marked with the most common genes and DNA. This sample comprises under 55,000 distinct CDR3 sequences, about 20% of them detected only once. The ten top clones hold approximately 2.8% of the sample.

The sequence derives from an adult who had HIV and had not received antiretroviral therapy, or was an uninfected healthy control (not recorded which). Sequenced: peripheral blood. The rearranged chain carries TRBV7-9 and TRBJ2-3, with 9 bases in between that match TRBD2. The nucleotides are TGTGCCAGCAGCTTAAGGCGGGAGGGCCTCTCAGATACGCAGTATTTT. This translates into CASSLRREGLSDTQYF. The full variable domain, completed from the reference TRBV7-9 and TRBJ2-3 proteins outside the CDR3, reads DTGVSQNPRHKITKRGQNVTFRCDPISEHNRLYWYRQTLGQGPEFLTYFQNEAQLEKSRLLSDRFSAERPKGSFSTLEIQRTEQGDSAMYLCASSLRREGLSDTQYFGPGTRLTVL.